The source of this T cell receptor (beta chain) is a study of OX40 agonist ivuxolimab in advanced cancers. CDR1 is SGHAT, CDR2 FQNNGV, per germline. The CDR3 covers 11 residues. The V end was cut by 0 bases, the J end by 9 bases, with 6 bases between. This clone was detected once. Assay: immunoSEQ multiplex PCR; the TCRdb copy retains only in-frame clones and omits some. The table shows tens of thousands of clones, with about 90% occurring only once. The chain couples TRBV11-2 to TRBJ2-7; D might be TRBD2 (6 bases). This sample comprised CD4+ or CD8+ T cells sorted from blood, obtained in a trial of the OX40 agonist ivuxolimab. This sequence was found in an adult with an advanced solid tumor such as melanoma, head and neck, liver or kidney cancer. CDR3 coding DNA: TGTGCCAGCAGCTTAGAGGAGGGGCAGTACTTC. Translated: CASSLEEGQYF.